This T cell receptor beta chain emerged from a study of blood T cell repertoires in COVID-19 (dated by TCRdb to 2018 to 2021). A note on the overall study: The collaborator samples originated in the United States, Italy and Spain and spanned the acute and convalescent phases of COVID-19. The material from the prospective study consisted of cDNA or gDNA derived from T cells, B-cell-depleted T cells, or PBMCs. Deeply sampled blood TCRbeta repertoires from subjects exposed to, actively infected with, or recovered from COVID-19 were included in the dataset. The repertoires were made available in a free public database intended to serve as a resource for research on the immune response to SARS-CoV-2. The samples were drawn from the first 160 participants of the ongoing ImmuneRACE study and from roughly 1,300 subjects provided by 6 global collaborators. The sample metadata nearly always contained a de-identified subject ID, COVID-19 status, age in years and sex. HLA class I and class II types, where available, came from metadata supplied by the sample provider rather than from assay-based typing. Broader findings and caveats from the paper: Clinical and demographic metadata were provided uncurated, with the amount varying by source and participant.

TCRbeta CDR3 regions were amplified from genomic DNA by means of the immunoSEQ Assay, a bias-controlled multiplex PCR. The authors' pipeline ran thus. The number of nucleated cells in each sample was estimated by amplification of reference gene primers within the assay. Sequence reads were collapsed and filtered to measure the absolute abundance of every unique TCRbeta CDR3 rearrangement. For each sample, productive Simpson clonality was calculated by taking the square root of Simpson's diversity index across productive rearrangements. Not all clones reach the TCRdb copy of this immuneACCESS table, which keeps in-frame sequences only. Checked studies attribute under half of the gap to unresolved V genes and leave the rest unexplained. Clonal size and the V and J genes are those of that table, whereas D and trimming came from the DNA. The sample contains around 140,000 clones, around 89% of them found a single time. In total, the top ten clones hold roughly 18% of the sample.

The germline V gene sets CDR1 to SGHDN and CDR2 to FVKESK. V lost 0 bases and J lost 2 bases; the stretch between them is 11 bases long. The CDR3 holds 15 amino acids from the cysteine to the phenylalanine. CDR3 DNA is the only sequence kept; it has 45 bases, read in frame from the first base. Turning to this clone: Which antigen it targets is not known. Within one base of it there is no much larger clone, and no base qualities were kept.

Collaborating institutions collected whole blood in K2EDTA tubes following their own protocols. For TCRbeta analysis, collaborator samples were shipped as frozen whole blood, as isolated PBMCs, or as DNA extracted from either sample type. This receptor was identified in a man aged 45 to 65 with active or convalescent COVID-19. Sequencing was performed on peripheral blood. The chain is made from TRBV14 and TRBJ2-7; TRBD2 is a possible D gene, resting on 6 matching bases. The CDR3 protein sequence reads: CASSQDLGGTYEQYF. The nucleotide sequence is given as TGTGCCAGCAGCCAAGATCTTGGGGGGACCTACGAGCAGTACTTC.